The subject of this entry is one T cell receptor (beta chain). This sample was included in a study of Ad26.COV2.S vaccination and SARS-CoV-2 variants. Germline CDR1 and CDR2: SGHVS and FQNEAQ. CDR3 size: 16 residues. V lost 3 bases to trimming and J lost 11 bases, with 20 bases between them. Profiled with immunoSEQ multiplex PCR; TCRdb holds only in-frame clones, not every one. The repertoire holds over 450,000 clones, with 80% to 90% as singletons. Stated treatment: some 20 received Ad26.COV2.S at low or high dose, single or two shots; 5 received placebo; per-sample allocation not given. Sampling happened 63 days after the first vaccine or placebo injection. This adult donor, from Boston, was 18-55 years old. Immunization relied on an Ad26 vector, which expressed Wuhan-strain SARS-CoV-2 spike.

This receptor was identified in a person between 18 and 65 years old who received the Ad26.COV2.S COVID-19 vaccine or a placebo. This chain joins TRBV7-8 and TRBJ1-6; D perhaps matches TRBD1 (5 bases). The sample here was peripheral blood, taken in a trial of Ad26.COV2.S vaccine versus placebo. This chain's CDR3 is CASSLVRGPAGAPLHF. The CDR3 nucleotides are TGTGCCAGCAGCTTGGTCCGGGGCCCCGCGGGGGCACCCCTCCACTTT. Full variable domain (missing parts from reference TRBV7-8 and TRBJ1-6): GAGVSQSPRYKVAKRGQDVALRCDPISGHVSLFWYQQALGQGPEFLTYFQNEAQLDKSGLPSDRFFAERPEGSVSTLKIQRTQQEDSAVYLCASSLVRGPAGAPLHFGNGTRLTVT.